These T cell receptor beta chains were read from a single sample in a study of cytomegalovirus exposure and HLA in healthy donors. Method: immunoSEQ multiplex PCR; TCRdb's copy keeps in-frame clones and lacks some. This sample has hundreds of thousands of clones; 86% occur once, and the top ten carry 0.83%. The sequenced sample consisted of PBMCs. The receptor set was obtained from a woman between 18 and 30 years old in good health and CMV-seronegative. Each CDR3 is given with its conserved first and last residue. Size is omitted from some rows. Given values are once, few, many or a class for expanded clones.

cdr3_aa clone_size cdr3_length j_call v_call
CASSYPGAINQPQHF NA 15 TRBJ1-5 TRBV28
CASSADGGSRVAQHF NA 15 TRBJ1-5 TRBV9
CASSVYRGEGAGNTIYF NA 17 TRBJ1-3 TRBV6-1
CASWRGTNTEAFF NA 13 TRBJ1-1 TRBV6-5
CASSWAPGQGYEQYF NA 15 NA TRBV5-6
CASSESGPGTQYF NA 13 TRBJ2-3 TRBV10-1
CATSGTGVSPLHF few 13 TRBJ1-6 TRBV2
CASSSMGLVQRDEQFF NA 16 TRBJ2-1 TRBV9
CASRRPAGTGIRSPLHF NA 17 TRBJ1-6 TRBV11-2
CASSKGLGADTQYF NA 14 TRBJ2-3 TRBV7-2
CASSLSSPRGEQYF NA 14 TRBJ2-7 TRBV27
CASSVGGTGYTEAFF NA 15 TRBJ1-1 TRBV7-9
CASSLTANYEQYF NA 13 TRBJ2-7 TRBV6-5
CASSEQDRSGELFF NA 14 TRBJ2-2 TRBV9
CASMGAWGYNSPLHF NA 15 TRBJ1-6 TRBV6-1
CASSLGGTGGRGEQFF NA 16 TRBJ2-1 TRBV5-6
CATSARTGVNQPQHF once 15 TRBJ1-5 TRBV15
CASRRTGAYEQYF few 13 TRBJ2-7 TRBV27
CASSTQTGGVDGYTF NA 15 TRBJ1-2 TRBV11-2
CASSLKGGDYGYTF NA 14 TRBJ1-2 TRBV5-1
CASSPNRYNEQFF once 13 TRBJ2-1 TRBV7-9
CASSDNREETQYF NA 13 TRBJ2-5 TRBV5-4
CASSLLRTGGNYGYTF NA 16 TRBJ1-2 TRBV5-6
CASSYPGQRNQPQHF NA 15 TRBJ1-5 TRBV6-6
CASSVWRGRSTGELFF NA 16 TRBJ2-2 TRBV27
CASSTRTGISSYNEQFF NA 17 TRBJ2-1 TRBV14
CAISGTSGTGELFF NA 14 TRBJ2-2 TRBV10-3
CASSPRQGHGYTF NA 13 TRBJ1-2 TRBV4-1
CASSPRASGAGGYSYNEQFF once 20 TRBJ2-1 TRBV4-1
CASSMRGGRTDTQYF once 15 TRBJ2-3 TRBV6-5
CASPEWGVMRLSSSYEQYF NA 19 TRBJ2-7 TRBV10-1
CAWTSGREQYF NA 11 TRBJ2-7 TRBV30
CASSESTYNEKLFF few 14 TRBJ1-4 TRBV10-2
CASSLERGRGQPQHF NA 15 TRBJ1-5 TRBV27
CASKVRANTEAFF NA 13 TRBJ1-1 TRBV28
CASSLTGLTNTGELFF NA 16 TRBJ2-2 TRBV27
CASRQGLAGTYEQYF NA 15 TRBJ2-7 TRBV2
CSVGGTYEQYF NA 11 TRBJ2-7 TRBV20-1
CASREQAANTEAFF NA 14 TRBJ1-1 TRBV5-1
CASSLEGGTGASYEQYF NA 17 TRBJ2-7 TRBV28
CAKSAGRTDTQYF once 13 TRBJ2-3 TRBV10-3
CASRARDGEQYF NA 12 TRBJ2-7 TRBV10-1
CASSFIGQGDLTDTQYF NA 17 TRBJ2-3 TRBV27
CASSLRTGYEQYF NA 13 TRBJ2-7 TRBV6-6
CASSADFGTGGEQYF NA 15 TRBJ2-7 TRBV9
CASSLGALAGVGQETQYF NA 18 TRBJ2-5 TRBV5-1
CASSMSGRAGGTDTQYF NA 17 TRBJ2-3 TRBV19
CASSLSIGVNTEAFF NA 15 TRBJ1-1 TRBV5-1
CAWGGYENTEAFF NA 13 TRBJ1-1 TRBV30
CASSLKGQTTYEQYF once 15 TRBJ2-7 TRBV27
CASSSEENQPQHF NA 13 TRBJ1-5 TRBV6-5
CASSLGTSGTPYNEQFF NA 17 TRBJ2-1 TRBV5-1
CASSQLVAYEGKLFF NA 15 TRBJ1-4 TRBV4-1
CASSRRSSGSSYEQYF NA 16 TRBJ2-7 TRBV13
CASRETPGQGNYEQYF once 16 TRBJ2-7 TRBV19